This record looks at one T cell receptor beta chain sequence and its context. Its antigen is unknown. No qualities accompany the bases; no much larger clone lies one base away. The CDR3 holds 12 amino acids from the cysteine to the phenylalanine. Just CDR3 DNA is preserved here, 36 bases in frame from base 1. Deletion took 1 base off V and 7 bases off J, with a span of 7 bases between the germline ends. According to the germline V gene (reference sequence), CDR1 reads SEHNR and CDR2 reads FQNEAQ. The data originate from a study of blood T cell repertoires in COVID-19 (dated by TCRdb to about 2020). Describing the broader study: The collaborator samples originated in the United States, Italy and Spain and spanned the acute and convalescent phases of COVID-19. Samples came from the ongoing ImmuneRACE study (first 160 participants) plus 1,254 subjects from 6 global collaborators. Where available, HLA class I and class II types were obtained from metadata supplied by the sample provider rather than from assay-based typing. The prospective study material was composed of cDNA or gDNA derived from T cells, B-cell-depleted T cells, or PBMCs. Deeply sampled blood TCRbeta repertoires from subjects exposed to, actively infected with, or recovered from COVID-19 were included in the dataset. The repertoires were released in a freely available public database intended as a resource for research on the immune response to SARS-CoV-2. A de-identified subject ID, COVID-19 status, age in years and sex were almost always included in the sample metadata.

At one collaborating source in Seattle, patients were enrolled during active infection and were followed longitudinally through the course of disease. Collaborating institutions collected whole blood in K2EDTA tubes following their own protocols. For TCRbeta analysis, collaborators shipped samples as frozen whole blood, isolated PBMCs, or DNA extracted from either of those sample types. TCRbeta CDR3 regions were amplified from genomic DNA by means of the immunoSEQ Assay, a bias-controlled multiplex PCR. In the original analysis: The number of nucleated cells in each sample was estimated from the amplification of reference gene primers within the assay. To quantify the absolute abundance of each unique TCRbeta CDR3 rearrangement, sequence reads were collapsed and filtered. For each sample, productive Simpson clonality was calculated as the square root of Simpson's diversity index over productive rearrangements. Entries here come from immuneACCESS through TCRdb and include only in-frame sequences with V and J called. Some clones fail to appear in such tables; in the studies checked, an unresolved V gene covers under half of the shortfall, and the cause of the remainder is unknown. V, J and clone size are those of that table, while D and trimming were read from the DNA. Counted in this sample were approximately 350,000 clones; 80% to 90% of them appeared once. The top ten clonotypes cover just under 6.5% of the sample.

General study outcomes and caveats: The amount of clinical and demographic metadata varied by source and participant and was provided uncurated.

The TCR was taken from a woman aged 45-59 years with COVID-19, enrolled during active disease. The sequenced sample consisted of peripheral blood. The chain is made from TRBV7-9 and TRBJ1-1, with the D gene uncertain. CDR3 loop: CASSLGVGEAFF. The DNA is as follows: TGTGCCAGCAGCTTAGGAGTCGGTGAAGCTTTCTTT.